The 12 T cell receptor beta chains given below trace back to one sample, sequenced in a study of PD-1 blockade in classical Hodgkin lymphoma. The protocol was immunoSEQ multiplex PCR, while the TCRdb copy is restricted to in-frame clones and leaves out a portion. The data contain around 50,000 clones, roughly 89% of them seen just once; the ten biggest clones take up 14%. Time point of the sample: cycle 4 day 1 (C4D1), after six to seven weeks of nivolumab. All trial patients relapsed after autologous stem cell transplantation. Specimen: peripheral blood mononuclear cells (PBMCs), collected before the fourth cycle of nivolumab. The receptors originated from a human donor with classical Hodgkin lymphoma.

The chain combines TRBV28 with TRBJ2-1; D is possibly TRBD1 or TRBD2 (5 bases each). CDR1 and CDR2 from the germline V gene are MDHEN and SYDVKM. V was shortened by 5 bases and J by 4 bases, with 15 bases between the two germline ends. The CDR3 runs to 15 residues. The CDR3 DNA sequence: TGTGCCAGCAGTGACATCCGGGACCATTACAATGAGCAGTTCTTC. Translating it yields CASSDIRDHYNEQFF.

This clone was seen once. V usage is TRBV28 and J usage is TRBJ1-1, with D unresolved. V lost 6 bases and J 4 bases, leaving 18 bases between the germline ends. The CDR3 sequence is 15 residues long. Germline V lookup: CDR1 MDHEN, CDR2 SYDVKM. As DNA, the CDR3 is TGTGCCAGCAGCCCGCAAGTATACGGAACCACTGAAGCTTTCTTT. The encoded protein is CASSPQVYGTTEAFF. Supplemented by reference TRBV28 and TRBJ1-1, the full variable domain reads DVKVTQSSRYLVKRTGEKVFLECVQDMDHENMFWYRQDPGLGLRLIYFSYDVKMKEKGDIPEGYSVSREKKERFSLILESASTNQTSMYLCASSPQVYGTTEAFFGQGTRLTVV.

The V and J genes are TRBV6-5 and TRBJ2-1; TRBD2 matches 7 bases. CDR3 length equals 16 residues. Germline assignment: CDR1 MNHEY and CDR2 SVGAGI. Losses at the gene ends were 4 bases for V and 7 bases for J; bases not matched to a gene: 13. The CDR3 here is CASSFHSGLVGNEQFF. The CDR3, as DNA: TGTGCCAGCAGTTTTCACTCCGGACTAGTAGGGAATGAGCAGTTCTTC.

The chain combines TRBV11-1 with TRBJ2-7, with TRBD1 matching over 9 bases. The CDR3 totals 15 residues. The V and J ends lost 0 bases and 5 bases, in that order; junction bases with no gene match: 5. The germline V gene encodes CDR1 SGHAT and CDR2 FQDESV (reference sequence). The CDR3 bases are TGTGCCAGCAGCTTAGCCGGACAGGGGCGCAACGAGCAGTACTTC. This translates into CASSLAGQGRNEQYF. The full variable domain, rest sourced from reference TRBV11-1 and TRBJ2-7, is EAEVAQSPRYKITEKSQAVAFWCDPISGHATLYWYRQILGQGPELLVQFQDESVVDDSQLPKDRFSAERLKGVDSTLKIQPAELGDSAMYLCASSLAGQGRNEQYFGPGTRLTVT.

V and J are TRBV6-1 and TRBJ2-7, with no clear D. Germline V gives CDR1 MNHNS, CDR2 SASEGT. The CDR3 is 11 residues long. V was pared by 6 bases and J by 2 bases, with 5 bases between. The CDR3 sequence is CASRAPYEQYF. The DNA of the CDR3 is TGTGCCAGCAGGGCTCCCTACGAGCAGTACTTC.

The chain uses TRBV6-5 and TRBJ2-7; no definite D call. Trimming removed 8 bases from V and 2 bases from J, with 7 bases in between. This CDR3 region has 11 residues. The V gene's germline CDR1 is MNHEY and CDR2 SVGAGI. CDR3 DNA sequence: TGTGCCAGCCAGACCCCCTACGAGCAGTACTTC. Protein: CASQTPYEQYF.

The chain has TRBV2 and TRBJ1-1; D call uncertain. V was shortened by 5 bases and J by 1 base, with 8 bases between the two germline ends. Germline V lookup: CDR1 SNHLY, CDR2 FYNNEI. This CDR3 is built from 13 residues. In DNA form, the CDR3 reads TGTGCCAGCAGTTTCACAGAGAACACTGAAGCTTTCTTT. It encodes CASSFTENTEAFF.

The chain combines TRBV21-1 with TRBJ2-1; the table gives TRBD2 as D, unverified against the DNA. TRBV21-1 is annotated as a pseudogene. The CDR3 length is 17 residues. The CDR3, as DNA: TGTGCCAGCAGCACCTGGACTAGCGGGAGTAGCTACAATGAGCAGTTCTTC. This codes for CASSTWTSGSSYNEQFF.

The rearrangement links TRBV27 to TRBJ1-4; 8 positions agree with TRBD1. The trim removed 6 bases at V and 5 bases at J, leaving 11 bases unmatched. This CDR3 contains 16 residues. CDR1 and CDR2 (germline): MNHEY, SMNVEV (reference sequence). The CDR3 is CASSRIDRGGNEKLFF. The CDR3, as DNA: TGTGCCAGCAGCCGAATTGACAGGGGAGGGAATGAAAAACTGTTTTTT.

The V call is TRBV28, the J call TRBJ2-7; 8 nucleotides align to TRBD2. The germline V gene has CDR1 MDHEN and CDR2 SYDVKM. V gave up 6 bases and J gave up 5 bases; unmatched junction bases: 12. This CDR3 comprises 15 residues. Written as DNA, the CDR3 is TGTGCCAGCAGCCCGGGGGGGGCGAGAATACACGAGCAGTACTTC. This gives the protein CASSPGGARIHEQYF.

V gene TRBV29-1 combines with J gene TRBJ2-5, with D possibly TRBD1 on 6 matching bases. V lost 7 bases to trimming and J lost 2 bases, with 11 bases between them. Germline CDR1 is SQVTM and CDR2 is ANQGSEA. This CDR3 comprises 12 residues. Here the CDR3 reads CSGRTAQETQYF. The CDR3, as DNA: TGCAGCGGGAGGACAGCGCAAGAGACCCAGTACTTC.

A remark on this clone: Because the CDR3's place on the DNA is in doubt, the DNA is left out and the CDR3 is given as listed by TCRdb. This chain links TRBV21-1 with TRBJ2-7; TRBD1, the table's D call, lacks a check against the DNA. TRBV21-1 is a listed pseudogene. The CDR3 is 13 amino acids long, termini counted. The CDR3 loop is CAPYYRCVYEQYF.